The rows below give T cell receptor beta chains drawn from one sample of a study of blood T cells in healthy people across ages. TCRdb passed the 5' RACE reads through MiXCR, listing each CDR3 protein once. The data show approximately 850,000 distinct CDR3 sequences, roughly 44% seen once. Sequenced sample: blood. The source is a man in his sixties in good health. The CDR3 runs from the conserved cysteine through the conserved F or W. A D gene is named only where the DNA matches it firmly. The size of a clone is reported for some rows only, either as once, few or many, or as a class for expanded clones.

size,J,V,D,DNA,CDR3
NA,TRBJ2-1,TRBV5-1,NA,TGCGCCAGCAGCCTCCCAGGGCCAAGCTCCTACAATGAGCAGTTCTTC,CASSLPGPSSYNEQFF
few,TRBJ2-3,TRBV5-1,TRBD2,TGCGCCAGCAGCACAGGCGGGGGGGCGACAGATACGCAGTATTTT,CASSTGGGATDTQYF
NA,TRBJ2-7,TRBV7-2,TRBD1,TGTGCCAGCAGCTCCGGGACAGGGGGTAACTACGAGCAGTACTTC,CASSSGTGGNYEQYF
few,TRBJ2-1,TRBV5-4,NA,TGTGCCAGCAGCTTGGGGAGCGGCCTCGGGGTTGAGCAGTTCTTC,CASSLGSGLGVEQFF
NA,TRBJ2-6,TRBV7-3,NA,TGTGCCAGCAGCTTAAGAGGGCCGGACATCTCTGGGGCCAACGTCCTGACTTTC,CASSLRGPDISGANVLTF
NA,TRBJ1-6,TRBV20-1,NA,TGCAGTGCTAGAGGGGAGTTCTACTATAATTCACCCCTCCACTTT,CSARGEFYYNSPLHF
NA,TRBJ2-1,TRBV5-1,TRBD1,TGCGCCAGCAAACAGGGGGATGTGAATGAGCAGTTCTTC,CASKQGDVNEQFF
NA,TRBJ1-1,TRBV5-1,TRBD1,TGCGCCAGCAGCTCGATGACAGGGGCGAACACTGAAGCTTTCTTT,CASSSMTGANTEAFF
few,TRBJ2-1,TRBV28,NA,TGTGCCAGCATGAACAGGGTACCAACCCTTGTGACTGAGCAGTTCTTC,CASMNRVPTLVTEQFF
NA,TRBJ2-1,TRBV7-9,NA,TGTGCCAGCAGCCCCAGAGTCCGGCCGAGTTACAATGAGCAGTTCTTC,CASSPRVRPSYNEQFF
few,TRBJ2-1,TRBV4-3,NA,TGCGCCAGCAGCCAAGATGCTCGTTCAGGGGAGCAGTTCTTC,CASSQDARSGEQFF
many,TRBJ1-5,TRBV7-9,TRBD1,TGTGCCAGCAGCTCCGACAGGGGATCCAATCAGCCCCAGCATTTT,CASSSDRGSNQPQHF
NA,TRBJ2-3,TRBV4-3,TRBD2,TGCGCCAGCAGCCTCCTTCCGGGACTAGCGGCAGCCACAGATACGCAGTATTTT,CASSLLPGLAAATDTQYF